This T cell receptor (beta chain) was captured by sequencing in a study of Graves' ophthalmopathy and Graves' hyperthyroidism (dated by TCRdb to between 2017 and 2018). Regarding the study in general: Peripheral blood was collected at initial diagnosis, before any treatment. The 100 discovery patients were randomly split 7:3 into training and test sets. In over 5 hyperthyroidism patients, the T-cell repertoire of thyroid tissue was compared with the T-cell repertoire of blood. In total, around 130 blood samples were TCR-sequenced: 43 ophthalmopathy, approximately 80 hyperthyroidism and about 17 hyperthyroidism-to-ophthalmopathy patients. TCR beta repertoire signatures were used to distinguish Graves' ophthalmopathy from Graves' hyperthyroidism and to predict progression to ophthalmopathy. Following sample collection, hyperthyroidism patients were given methimazole at a starting dose of 30 mg daily, and ophthalmopathy patients were given high-dose intravenous methylprednisolone. To explore V-J signatures that separate ophthalmopathy from hyperthyroidism, a discovery set of about a hundred patients was enrolled, consisting of under 50 with ophthalmopathy and 55 to 65 with stable hyperthyroidism. The independent validation cohort included under 20 hyperthyroidism patients plus 17 patients who later progressed from hyperthyroidism to ophthalmopathy. What the authors observed across the whole study: In validation, the model predicted ophthalmopathy progression with about 70% sensitivity and less than 80% specificity; more than ten predicted patients were CT-confirmed with GO in a median of about 6.1 months. Among expanded thyroid clonotypes with frequency above 0.001, most also showed up in blood, which suggests that blood repertoires may reflect the thyroid immune response. Sample size was not predetermined statistically, and investigators were not blinded to group allocation. In cross-validation, the 13-signature model distinguished ophthalmopathy from stable hyperthyroidism with about 89% sensitivity and over 81% specificity, while in the test set the corresponding values were about 79% and 69%.

From the germline V gene (reference sequence), CDR1 is LNHDA and CDR2 is SQIVND. V gives up 2 bases and J gives up 8 bases, and the segment between their germline ends measures 15 bases. The CDR3 has 14 amino acids, counting the end cysteine and phenylalanine. Only CDR3 DNA is held: 42 bases, read in frame from base 1. For repertoire sequencing, TCR beta CDR3 regions were amplified from RNA transcripts. HTBI primers and the Qiagen OneStep RT-PCR kit were used in a first-round RT-PCR, which was followed by a second-round multiplex PCR, size selection and purification. Libraries were sequenced paired-end with 100 bp reads on an Illumina HiSeq2000. Regarding the original processing steps: SOAPnuke was used to process the reads, removing any read that contained adapters or uncalled bases, had a mean Phred below 15, or lacked an exact match to the constant primer or identifier. High-quality paired reads were merged with COPE v1.2.5. Clonotypes were defined as unique nucleotide sequences and were aligned to IMGT TRB V, D and J references using MiTCR v1.1. Analysis was restricted to V-J combinations with a frequency above 0.0001, which covered roughly 99% of repertoires. For each V-J combination, a TCR clonal expansion and chaos score was defined as the ratio of F50 clonal expansion to chaos observed in the TCRdist matrix. Welch's t-statistics and random forest were used to narrow the features down to around 12 V-J combinations, which were then fed into a naive Bayes classifier. The Morisita-Horn index was used to measure how similar the thyroid and blood repertoires were. TCRdb ran its own pipeline on the public reads, namely fastp trimming at Q25 and MiXCR clone calling, and kept in-frame beta chains. Records with the same CDR3 protein are collapsed into one entry carrying the most frequent genes and DNA. These V and J calls rely on TCRdb rather than the paper's analysis. Counted in this sample were roughly 400,000 distinct CDR3 sequences; approximately 15% of them appeared once. Of the sample, roughly 7% is held by the ten largest clones.

This clonotype was picked up a small number of times. This clone's antigen is unknown. The input lacks base qualities; no much larger clone sits a single base away. Stable hyperthyroidism was defined as no progression to ophthalmopathy within 18 months of follow-up. Patients with hyperthyroidism were aged 18 to 65 years, had been newly diagnosed, and had a disease duration of less than 2 months. Patients with other autoimmune diseases, uncontrolled infections, pregnancy or lactation were excluded from the study. Clinical symptoms, serum thyroxine, TRAb, thyroid ultrasound and orbital computed tomography formed the basis of the diagnosis. Ficoll-Paque density gradient centrifugation was used to isolate PBMCs from about 9.4 ml of fresh peripheral blood. Total RNA was extracted using Trizol reagent, and RNA quality was checked on an Agilent 2100 Bioanalyzer.

This receptor was identified in a woman under 30 with stable Graves' hyperthyroidism. Donor details come from another sample of the same person, matched by shared clones. The rearrangement joined TRBV19 to TRBJ1-2; the best D guess is TRBD1, with 5 bases matching. Sequences were obtained from peripheral blood. The bases read TGTGCCAGTAGTATAAACAGGTTCCTATCGGGCTACACCTTC. It specifies CASSINRFLSGYTF.